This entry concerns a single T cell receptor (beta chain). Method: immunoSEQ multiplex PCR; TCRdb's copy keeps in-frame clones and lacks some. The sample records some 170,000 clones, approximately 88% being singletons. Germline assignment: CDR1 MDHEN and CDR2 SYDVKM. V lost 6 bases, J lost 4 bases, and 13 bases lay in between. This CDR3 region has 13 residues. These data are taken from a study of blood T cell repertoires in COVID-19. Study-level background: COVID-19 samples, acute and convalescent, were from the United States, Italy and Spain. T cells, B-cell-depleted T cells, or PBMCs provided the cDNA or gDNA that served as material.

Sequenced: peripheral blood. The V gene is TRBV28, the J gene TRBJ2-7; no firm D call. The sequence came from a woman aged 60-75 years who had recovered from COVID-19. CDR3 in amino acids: CASSDRGLYEQYF. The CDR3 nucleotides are TGTGCCAGCAGCGATCGTGGGCTATACGAGCAGTACTTC.